This T cell receptor (beta chain) was recorded in a study of blood T cell repertoires in COVID-19. About the research overall: Italy, Spain and the United States were the sources of the convalescent and acute COVID-19 samples. PBMCs, B-cell-depleted T cells, or T cells provided the cDNA or gDNA that made up the material.

The method was immunoSEQ multiplex PCR; TCRdb's version includes in-frame clones alone and lacks a portion of them. Seen here are around 700,000 clones, 90% observed once, and the top ten hold 0.2% to 0.3%. Germline V lookup: CDR1 SGHRS, CDR2 YFSETQ. CDR3 length: 17 residues. J lost 4 bases, V lost 0 bases, and 13 bases had no gene match. The count of this clone is one. The J gene is TRBJ2-7, the V gene TRBV5-1; TRBD1 aligns across 7 bases. This TCR was sampled from a woman younger than 35 with acute or convalescent COVID-19. Sequenced sample: peripheral blood. The CDR3 DNA reads as TGCGCCAGCAGCTTGGGTATAGGGGGCGCGCAACAATACGAGCAGTACTTC. Protein product: CASSLGIGGAQQYEQYF.